These 3 T cell receptor beta chains were all obtained from the same sample, sequenced in a study of tumor and adjacent non-tumor tissue in lung cancer. RNA was extracted from bulk tissue without any cell sorting. More than 3 cm separated this lung sample from the edge of the tumor. A modified ARM-PCR protocol with three rounds of nested PCR amplified TCRbeta. TCRdb re-derived calls from the multiplex PCR reads in MiXCR, one entry per CDR3 protein. The sample lists approximately 120,000 distinct CDR3 sequences, 60% to 65% occurring once. Source material: distant non-tumor lung tissue. These receptors all come from a man between 60 and 75 years old with non-small cell lung cancer.

V and J are TRBV7-3 and TRBJ2-2; 8 bases are a match to TRBD2. J gave up 3 bases and V 3 bases, and 6 bases lay outside the gene matches. Germline V gene data show CDR1 as SGHTA and CDR2 as FQGTGA. The CDR3 runs to 16 residues. Written as DNA, the CDR3 is TGTGCCAGCAGCTTTGAGAGCGGGGGTTACACCGGGGAGCTGTTTTTT. Amino acid sequence: CASSFESGGYTGELFF. Full variable domain (remainder filled in from reference TRBV7-3 and TRBJ2-2): GAGVSQTPSNKVTEKGKYVELRCDPISGHTALYWYRQSLGQGPEFLIYFQGTGAADDSGLPNDRFFAVRPEGSVSTLKIQRTERGDSAVYLCASSFESGGYTGELFFGEGSRLTVL.

V is TRBV19 and J is TRBJ1-1; tentative D call: TRBD1 (6 bases). Germline V CDR1 and CDR2: LNHDA, SQIVND (reference sequence). The ends were cut back, 6 bases at V and 6 bases at J, with 14 bases in the middle. The CDR3 length is 13 residues. The CDR3 here is CASREQQGSEAFF. CDR3 sequence (DNA): TGTGCCAGTAGAGAGCAACAGGGATCTGAAGCTTTCTTT.

This chain uses TRBV18 with TRBJ2-3, with D maybe TRBD1 (5 bases). Trimming removed 8 bases from V and 7 bases from J, with 22 bases in between. CDR1 and CDR2 from the germline V gene are KGHSH and LQKENI. There are 15 residues in the CDR3. This CDR3 is CASKQEAQGTYTQYF. CDR3 in DNA: TGTGCCAGCAAACAGGAAGCCCAGGGTACATATACGCAGTATTTT. The entire variable domain, with the rest obtained from reference TRBV18 and TRBJ2-3, is as follows: NAGVMQNPRHLVRRRGQEARLRCSPMKGHSHVYWYRQLPEEGLKFMVYLQKENIIDESGMPKERFSAEFPKEGPSILRIQQVVRGDSAAYFCASKQEAQGTYTQYFGPGTRLTVL.